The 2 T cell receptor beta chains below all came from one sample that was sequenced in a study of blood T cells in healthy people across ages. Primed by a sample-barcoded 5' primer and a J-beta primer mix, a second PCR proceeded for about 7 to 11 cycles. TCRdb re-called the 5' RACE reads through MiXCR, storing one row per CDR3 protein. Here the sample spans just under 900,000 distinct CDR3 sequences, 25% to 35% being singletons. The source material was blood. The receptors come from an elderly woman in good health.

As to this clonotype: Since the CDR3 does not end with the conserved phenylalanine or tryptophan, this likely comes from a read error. CDR3: CSASLGVGDTQYC. The CDR3 nucleotides read TGCAGTGCTAGCCTAGGGGTGGGAGATACGCAGTATTGT. The V and J genes are TRBV20-1 and TRBJ2-3; tentatively, D is TRBD1 (5 bases). The CDR3 length is 13 residues. Germline V CDR1 and CDR2: DFQATT, SNEGSKA (reference sequence). Deletions cut 3 bases from V and 5 bases from J, with 12 bases between.

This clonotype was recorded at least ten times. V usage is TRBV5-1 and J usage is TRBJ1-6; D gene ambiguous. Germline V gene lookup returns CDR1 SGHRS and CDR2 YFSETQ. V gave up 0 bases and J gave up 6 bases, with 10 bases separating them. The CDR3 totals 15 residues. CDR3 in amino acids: CASSLVASSNSPLHF. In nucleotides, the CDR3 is TGCGCCAGCAGCTTGGTTGCCAGTTCTAATTCACCCCTCCACTTT.